This T cell receptor beta chain is from a study of CD8 T cells in Susac syndrome (dated by TCRdb to between 2018 and 2021). Some background on the complete study: Of the Susac syndrome patients who were sequenced, five or six had clinically active disease and eight or nine were in clinical remission. At blood withdrawal, Susac syndrome patients were therapy-naive, treated with corticosteroids (with IVIg additionally given to some), or treated with IVIg alone. Repertoire sequencing was used to test whether CD8+ T cell activation and differentiation in Susac syndrome was antigen driven.

Per the germline V gene (reference sequence), GTSNPN is the CDR1 and SVGIG is the CDR2. CDR3 length: 14 amino acids, cysteine to phenylalanine. The only DNA kept is the CDR3, 42 bases in frame from the first base. The V end loses 5 bases and the J end loses 0 bases, and a stretch of 11 bases separates them. The study at large found these results: The study acknowledged that relatively few individuals were included in the TCR sequencing and HLA analysis. No clonal expansion was detected in the CD4+ T cell repertoire of Susac syndrome patients.

Concerning this clonotype: Its cognate antigen has yet to be identified. Per-base quality was not reported, and no clone a single base away is much larger than it.

Peripheral blood CD8+ and CD4+ T cells from healthy donors, Susac syndrome patients and multiple sclerosis patients were profiled by high-throughput TCR beta sequencing. The Susac syndrome patients fulfilled recently defined diagnostic criteria for either definite or probable disease. Bulk CD8+ and CD4+ T cells were purified magnetically by negative isolation, whereas CD8+ TEMRA cells were enriched by FACS. Blood was collected in EDTA tubes and processed within 24 hours, with PBMCs isolated through density gradient centrifugation. PBMCs intended for TCR sequencing were cryopreserved in liquid nitrogen and were subsequently thawed in a 37 degrees C water bath. The sorted or isolated CD4+, CD8+ and CD8+ TEMRA cells reached a purity of at least 90%. RNA was extracted using the RNeasy kit, and roughly 0.5 to 1 microgram was reverse transcribed with random hexamers. The immunoSEQ multiplex PCR assay, which covers 54 Vbeta and 13 Jbeta segments, was used to amplify TCR beta CDR3 regions. PCR amplification bias was corrected using a synthetic template baseline for primer optimization and computational correction. On the study's bioinformatics: Reads were annotated to V, D and J genes according to IMGT and were analyzed with immunoSEQ Analyzer, with only productive sequences retained. Clonality was computed as one minus Shannon entropy normalized by log2 of the number of productive unique sequences. For each patient and control, public and private clones were evaluated among the 100 most prevalent clones. Clones were defined as Susac-specific if absent from the healthy and MS cohorts, from over a thousand published viral clones and from other ImmuneACCESS disease sequences. TCRdb reanalyzed the raw reads on its own, using fastp at Q25 for trimming and MiXCR for clone calling, and kept in-frame beta chains. Rows are unified per CDR3 protein, each entry keeping the most common DNA and genes. The V and J calls follow TCRdb's processing rather than the paper's. In this sample the table shows approximately 160,000 distinct CDR3 sequences, 95% to 96% of which occur a single time. About 0.13% of the sample belongs to the ten largest clones.

Source material: CD4+ T cells from PBMCs. This clonotype was sampled from a human donor with Susac syndrome. The rearranged chain carries TRBV30 and TRBJ2-1; perhaps TRBD1 is the D gene, with 5 bases matching. Here is the DNA: TGTGCCTGGGCTCCAGGGCGCTCCTACAATGAGCAGTTCTTC. Translation gives CAWAPGRSYNEQFF.